This TCR beta chain emerged from a study of vaccination effects on CD4 cells after COVID-19 (dated by TCRdb to the early 2020s). For the wider study: In the ViraFEST assay, PBMC were stimulated with viral peptide pools, and antigen-specific CD4+ T cell clonotypes were then identified by expansion using TCR sequencing. In the study, cultures from other donors were sequenced using the Oncomine TCR Beta short-read assay on an Illumina iSeq 100. Each participant received two doses of an mRNA SARS-CoV-2 vaccine, either BNT162b2 or mRNA-1273. The study compared SARS-CoV-2 spike-specific CD4+ TCR repertoires before and after mRNA vaccination in COVID-19 convalescent patients and infection-naive vaccine recipients. Pre-vaccine samples were collected from a couple of convalescent patients 16 days and one week before the first dose, corresponding to 142 and 148 days after COVID-19 diagnosis. Each well held 1.5 million to 2 million PBMC cultured in IMDM containing approximately 5.3% human AB serum, 9 to 10 IU/ml IL-2 and gentamicin, along with around 9.1 ug/ml peptides. Altogether, some 10 COVID-19 convalescent patients and several SARS-CoV-2-naive healthy vaccine recipients made up the full study.

Overall study results and their limits: Marked clonal contraction was observed in both infection-induced and vaccine-induced clones at late post-vaccination timepoints, consistent with waning T cell responses. The study was limited by a small number of convalescent patients and lacked early post-infection timepoints. In convalescent patients, the post-vaccine spike-reactive repertoire was composed mainly of new vaccine-induced clones that were largely distinct from infection-induced clones.

After approximately eleven days of culture, CD4+ T cells were isolated with the EasySep CD4+ T cell isolation kit. PCR-confirmed SARS-CoV-2 infection had occurred in convalescent patients between March and December 2020, before the Alpha, Beta and Delta variants emerged in the United States. On days 3 and 7, half of the culture medium was replaced with fresh IL-2-containing medium. Each peptide stimulation condition was cultured in triplicate wells unless otherwise noted. Using Ficoll-Paque Plus gradient centrifugation, PBMC were separated from whole blood and then either used fresh or cryopreserved at -140C. Genomic DNA was extracted from cultured CD4+ T cells with the QIAamp micro DNA kit. About this clone: Which antigen it targets is not known. No clone much larger than this one lies a single base away; base qualities are absent.

Receptor libraries were prepared by the immunoSEQ multiplex PCR assay. DNA from the CD4+ T cells that had been cultured and isolated underwent TCR beta CDR3 sequencing. Concerning the study's data processing: Non-productive TCR sequences were discarded, and reads were trimmed to the CDR3 region, with only CDR3s of 7 or more amino acids retained. The MANAFEST web app was used to pick out antigen-specific clonotypes by comparing their expansion in peptide wells with that in reference cultures. To be called positive, a clone needed expansion at FDR<0.05 compared with the reference and with all other wells, an odds ratio greater than 5, and a frequency greater than 0.1% in two replicate wells. Cross-reactive clonotypes were defined as significantly expanded in SARS-CoV-2 spike wells and in at least one common cold coronavirus spike condition. CDR3 similarity was assessed by Levenshtein distance using the stringdist R package, and unrooted trees were constructed with ape in R 3.6.1. This is the immuneACCESS table as TCRdb keeps it, with only in-frame sequences that have V and J called. A part of the clones is gone; compared with another copy, unresolved V genes explain less than half, and the rest is unexplained. The D gene and trimming were derived from the DNA, and the V and J assignments and clone size from that table. A total of about 47,000 clones appear in this sample, about 78% of them only once. Of the sample, 12% falls within the top ten clones.

Between the V and J ends, shortened by 5 bases and 0 bases respectively, the junction contains 16 bases. CDR1 and CDR2 are read off the germline V gene as SGHDN and FVKESK. The CDR3 covers 17 residues, taking in both the cysteine and the phenylalanine. Of all the DNA, just the CDR3 is kept, 51 bases in frame from base 1. This sequence originates from a human donor who had a prior SARS-CoV-2 infection. This receptor chain uses TRBV14 and TRBJ2-2; TRBD2 could be the D gene, as 6 bases match. The specimen was CD4+ T cells from PBMCs cultured without peptide, collected before COVID-19 vaccination. The CDR3 reads CASSIGAGRANTGELFF. The DNA reads as follows: TGTGCCAGCAGCATAGGGGCGGGGAGAGCGAACACCGGGGAGCTGTTTTTT.